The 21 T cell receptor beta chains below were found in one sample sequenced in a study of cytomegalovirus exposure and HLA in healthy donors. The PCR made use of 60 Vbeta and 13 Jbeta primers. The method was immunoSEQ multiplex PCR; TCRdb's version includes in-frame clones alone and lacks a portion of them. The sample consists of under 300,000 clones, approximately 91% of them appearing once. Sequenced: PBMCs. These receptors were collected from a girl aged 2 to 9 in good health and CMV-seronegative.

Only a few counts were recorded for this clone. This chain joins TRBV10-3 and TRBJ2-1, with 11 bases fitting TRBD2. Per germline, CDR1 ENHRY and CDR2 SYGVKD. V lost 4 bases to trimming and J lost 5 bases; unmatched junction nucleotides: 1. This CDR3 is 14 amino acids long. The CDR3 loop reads CAISVAGGHNEQFF. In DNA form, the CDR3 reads TGTGCCATCAGTGTAGCGGGGGGGCACAATGAGCAGTTCTTC.

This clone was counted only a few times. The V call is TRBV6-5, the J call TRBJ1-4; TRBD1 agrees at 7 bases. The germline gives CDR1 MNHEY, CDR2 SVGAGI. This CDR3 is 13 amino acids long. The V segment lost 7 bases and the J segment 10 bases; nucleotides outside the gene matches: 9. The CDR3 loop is CASTGGQGGKLFF. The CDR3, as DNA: TGTGCCAGCACCGGTGGGCAGGGGGGAAAACTGTTTTTT.

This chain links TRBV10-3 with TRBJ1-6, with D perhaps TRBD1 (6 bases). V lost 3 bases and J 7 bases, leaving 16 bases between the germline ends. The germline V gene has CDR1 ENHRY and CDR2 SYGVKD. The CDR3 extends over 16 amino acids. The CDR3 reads CAISEFPPGENSPLHF. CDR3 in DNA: TGTGCCATCAGTGAATTCCCGCCAGGGGAAAATTCACCCCTCCACTTT.

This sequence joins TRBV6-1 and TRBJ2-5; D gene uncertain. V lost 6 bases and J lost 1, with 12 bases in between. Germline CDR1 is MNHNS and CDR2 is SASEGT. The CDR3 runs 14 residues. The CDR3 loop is CASSAMFGQETQYF. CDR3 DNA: TGTGCCAGCAGCGCAATGTTCGGCCAAGAGACCCAGTACTTC.

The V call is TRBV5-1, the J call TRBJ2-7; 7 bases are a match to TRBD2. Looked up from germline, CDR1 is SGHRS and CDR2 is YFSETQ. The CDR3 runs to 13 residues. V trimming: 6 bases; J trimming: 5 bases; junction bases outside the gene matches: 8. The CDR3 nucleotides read TGCGCCAGCACCTGGGAGGGAGGGGACGAGCAGTACTTC. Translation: CASTWEGGDEQYF.

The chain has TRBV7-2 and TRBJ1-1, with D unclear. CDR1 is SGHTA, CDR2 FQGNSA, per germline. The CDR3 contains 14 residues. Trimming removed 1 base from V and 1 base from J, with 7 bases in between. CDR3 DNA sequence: TGTGCCAGCAGCTTAGTTACAAAGAACACTGAAGCTTTCTTT. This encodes CASSLVTKNTEAFF.

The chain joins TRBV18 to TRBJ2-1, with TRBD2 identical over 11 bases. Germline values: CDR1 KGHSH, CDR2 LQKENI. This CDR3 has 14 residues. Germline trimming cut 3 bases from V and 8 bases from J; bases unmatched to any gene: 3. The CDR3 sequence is CASSPGLAEDEQFF. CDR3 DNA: TGTGCCAGCTCACCGGGACTAGCGGAAGATGAGCAGTTCTTC.

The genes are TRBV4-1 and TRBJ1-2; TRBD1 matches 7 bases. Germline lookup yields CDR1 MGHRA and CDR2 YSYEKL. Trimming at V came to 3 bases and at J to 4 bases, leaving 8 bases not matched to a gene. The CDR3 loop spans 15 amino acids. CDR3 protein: CASSQTEGASYGYTF. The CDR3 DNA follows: TGCGCCAGCAGCCAGACAGAGGGGGCAAGCTATGGCTACACCTTC.

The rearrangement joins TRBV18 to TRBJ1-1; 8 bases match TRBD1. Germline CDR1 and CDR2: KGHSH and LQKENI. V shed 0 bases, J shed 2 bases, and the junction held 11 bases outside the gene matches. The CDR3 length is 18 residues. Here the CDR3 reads CASSPPVGDRSRNTEAFF. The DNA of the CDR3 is TGTGCCAGCTCACCACCGGTAGGGGACAGGAGCAGAAACACTGAAGCTTTCTTT.

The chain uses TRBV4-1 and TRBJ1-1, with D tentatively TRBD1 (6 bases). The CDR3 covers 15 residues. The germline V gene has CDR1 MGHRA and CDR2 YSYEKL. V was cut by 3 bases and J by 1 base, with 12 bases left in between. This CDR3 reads CASSHADSRNTEAFF. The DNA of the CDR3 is TGCGCCAGCAGCCACGCGGACAGCAGGAACACTGAAGCTTTCTTT.

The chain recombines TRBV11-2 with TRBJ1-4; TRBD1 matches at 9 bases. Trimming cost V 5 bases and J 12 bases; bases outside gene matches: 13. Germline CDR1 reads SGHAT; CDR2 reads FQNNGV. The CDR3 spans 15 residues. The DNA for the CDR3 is TGTGCCAGCAGCGGCCGGGACAGGGCGGCCTCGGAACTGTTTTTT. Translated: CASSGRDRAASELFF.

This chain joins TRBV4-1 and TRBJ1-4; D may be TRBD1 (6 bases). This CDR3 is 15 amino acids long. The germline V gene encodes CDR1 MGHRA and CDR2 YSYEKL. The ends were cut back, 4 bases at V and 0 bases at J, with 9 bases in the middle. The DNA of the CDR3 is TGCGCCAGCAGCCTAAACAGGGCAACTAATGAAAAACTGTTTTTT. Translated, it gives CASSLNRATNEKLFF.

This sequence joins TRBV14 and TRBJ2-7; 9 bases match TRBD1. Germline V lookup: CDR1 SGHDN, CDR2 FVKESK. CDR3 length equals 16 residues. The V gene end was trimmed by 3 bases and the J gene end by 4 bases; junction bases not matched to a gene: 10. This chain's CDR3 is CASSQGSGTGYYEQYF. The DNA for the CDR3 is TGTGCCAGCAGCCAGGGTTCCGGGACAGGGTATTACGAGCAGTACTTC.

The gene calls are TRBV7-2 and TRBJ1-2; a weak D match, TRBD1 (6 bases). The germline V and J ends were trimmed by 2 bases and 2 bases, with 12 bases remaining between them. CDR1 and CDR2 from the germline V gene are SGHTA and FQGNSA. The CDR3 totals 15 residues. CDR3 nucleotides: TGTGCCAGCAGCTTACTAACCGGGACAAACTATGGCTACACCTTC. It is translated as CASSLLTGTNYGYTF.

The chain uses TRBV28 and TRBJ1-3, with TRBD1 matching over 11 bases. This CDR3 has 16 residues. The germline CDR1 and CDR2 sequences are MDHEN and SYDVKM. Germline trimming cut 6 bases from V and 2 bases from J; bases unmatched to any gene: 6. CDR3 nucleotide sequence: TGTGCCAGCAGCCCCGGACAGGGGGCAACTGGAAACACCATATATTTT. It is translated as CASSPGQGATGNTIYF.

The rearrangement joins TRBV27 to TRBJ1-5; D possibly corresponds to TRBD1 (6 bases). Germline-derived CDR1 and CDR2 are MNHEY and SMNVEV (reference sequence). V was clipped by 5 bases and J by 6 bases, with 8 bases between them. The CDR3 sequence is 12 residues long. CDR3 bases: TGTGCCAGCAGTCCCAGGGGTCAGCCCCAGCATTTT. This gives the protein CASSPRGQPQHF.

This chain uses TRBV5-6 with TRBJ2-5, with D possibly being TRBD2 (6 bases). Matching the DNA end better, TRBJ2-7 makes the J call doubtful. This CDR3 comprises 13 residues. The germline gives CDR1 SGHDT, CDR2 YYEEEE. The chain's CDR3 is CASSGRGTGEQYF. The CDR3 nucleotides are TGTGCCAGCAGTGGCCGGGGGACCGGCGAGCAGTACTTC.

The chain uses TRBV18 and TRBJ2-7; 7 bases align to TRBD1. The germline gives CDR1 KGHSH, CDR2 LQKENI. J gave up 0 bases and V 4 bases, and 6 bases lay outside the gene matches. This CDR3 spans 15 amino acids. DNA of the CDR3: TGTGCCAGCTCACTCGGGACAGTTACCTCCTACGAGCAGTACTTC. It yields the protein CASSLGTVTSYEQYF. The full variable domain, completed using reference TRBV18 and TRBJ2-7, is NAGVMQNPRHLVRRRGQEARLRCSPMKGHSHVYWYRQLPEEGLKFMVYLQKENIIDESGMPKERFSAEFPKEGPSILRIQQVVRGDSAAYFCASSLGTVTSYEQYFGPGTRLTVT.

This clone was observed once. The CDR3 protein is CASSLSRTGSNQPQHF. DNA for the CDR3: TGTGCCAGCAGCCTATCTCGGACAGGGAGCAATCAGCCCCAGCATTTT. The genes are TRBV7-2 and TRBJ1-5; 8 bases align to TRBD1. CDR1 is SGHTA, CDR2 FQGNSA, per germline. The length of the CDR3 is 16 residues. V gave up 5 bases and J gave up 1 base; unmatched junction bases: 7.

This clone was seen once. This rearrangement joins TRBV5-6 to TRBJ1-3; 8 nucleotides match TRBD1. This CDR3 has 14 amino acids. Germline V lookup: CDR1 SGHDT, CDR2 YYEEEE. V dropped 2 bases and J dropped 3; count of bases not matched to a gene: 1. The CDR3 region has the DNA TGTGCCAGCAGCTTAGGACAGGGTGGAAACACCATATATTTT. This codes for CASSLGQGGNTIYF.

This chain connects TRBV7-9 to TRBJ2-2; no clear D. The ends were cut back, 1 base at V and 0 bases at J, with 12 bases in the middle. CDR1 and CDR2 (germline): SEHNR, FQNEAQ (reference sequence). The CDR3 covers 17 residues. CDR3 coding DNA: TGTGCCAGCAGCTTAGGAGCAGTGCGGACGAACACCGGGGAGCTGTTTTTT. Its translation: CASSLGAVRTNTGELFF.